Each of the 9 T cell receptor beta chains below was sequenced from the same sample in a study of blood T cell repertoires in COVID-19. Method: immunoSEQ multiplex PCR; TCRdb's copy keeps in-frame clones and lacks some. Here the sample spans about 200,000 clones, around 80% being singletons. What was sequenced was peripheral blood. Every receptor here comes from a woman of 80 years or more with active or convalescent COVID-19.

This clone was recorded a few times. The V call is TRBV29-1, the J call TRBJ2-2; D is unclear. Per germline, CDR1 SQVTM and CDR2 ANQGSEA. The V end lost 7 bases, the J end lost 3 bases, and 15 bases lay between the germline ends. The CDR3 sequence is 14 residues long. CDR3 DNA: TGCAGCGCGGCCGACCTCCCGGACACCGGGGAGCTGTTTTTT. This translates into CSAADLPDTGELFF.

The V gene is TRBV5-1, the J gene TRBJ1-4, with 8 positions matching TRBD1. The V gene end was trimmed by 5 bases and the J gene end by 4 bases; junction bases not matched to a gene: 7. The germline gives CDR1 SGHRS, CDR2 YFSETQ. This CDR3 is 15 amino acids long. CDR3 DNA sequence: TGCGCCAGCAGATACGGACAGGGTTTTAATGAAAAACTGTTTTTT. Translating it yields CASRYGQGFNEKLFF.

This clone came up a few times. The CDR3 bases are TGTGCCAGCAGATCACAGGGAGCTAATGAAAAACTGTTTTTT. It encodes CASRSQGANEKLFF. The chain employs TRBV28 and TRBJ1-4; D may be TRBD1 (6 bases). The V and J ends lost 6 bases and 3 bases respectively, with 11 bases between them. The V gene's germline CDR1 is MDHEN and CDR2 SYDVKM. The CDR3 runs to 14 residues.

CDR3 DNA sequence: TGTGCCAGCAGTTACAAGCGGGGGACCGTGTACAATGAGCAGTTCTTC. Translated: CASSYKRGTVYNEQFF. The chain is built from TRBV6-2 or TRBV6-3 and TRBJ2-1; 8 nucleotides match TRBD2. CDR3 size: 16 residues. The germline CDR1 and CDR2 sequences are MNHEY and SVGEGT. V gave up 2 bases and J gave up 4 bases; unmatched junction bases: 7.

The chain combines TRBV21-1 with TRBJ2-1; the D call of TRBD2 is as the table states it, not checked on the DNA. TRBV21-1 is shown as a pseudogene. CDR3 length: 19 amino acids. The CDR3 DNA is TGTGCCAGCAGCAAAAAGGCGAGGCTAGCGGGGTGGGCGGGGAATGAGCAGTTCTTC. Its translation: CASSKKARLAGWAGNEQFF.

V usage is TRBV28 and J usage is TRBJ2-6, with TRBD2 as a possible D gene (5 bases). Trimming took 6 bases from V and 4 from J, leaving 19 bases between them. Germline V gives CDR1 MDHEN, CDR2 SYDVKM. This CDR3 region has 17 residues. The CDR3 DNA reads as TGTGCCAGCAGCTCCTCGGACGGGGTTGTAGGGGCCAACGTCCTGACTTTC. Protein: CASSSSDGVVGANVLTF.

The chain carries TRBV6-5 and TRBJ2-1; TRBD1 matches at 9 bases. The V segment lost 7 bases and the J segment 9 bases; nucleotides outside the gene matches: 7. The CDR3 sequence is 13 residues long. Looked up from germline, CDR1 is MNHEY and CDR2 is SVGAGI. The CDR3 spells CASNLQGAGEQFF. Here the CDR3 DNA reads TGTGCCAGCAACCTACAGGGGGCGGGTGAGCAGTTCTTC.

The chain carries TRBV23-1 and TRBJ2-2; 10 positions agree with TRBD1. TRBV23-1 qualifies as an ORF whose function is uncertain. J was trimmed by 3 bases and V by 6 bases; bases with no gene match: 10. The CDR3 extends over 17 amino acids. This chain's CDR3 is CASRRWNGQGDTGELFF. The CDR3 bases are TGCGCCAGCAGGCGGTGGAATGGACAGGGGGACACCGGGGAGCTGTTTTTT.

This chain joins TRBV19 and TRBJ1-2; the match to TRBD1 covers 10 bases. The CDR3 spans 13 residues. Germline-derived CDR1 and CDR2 are LNHDA and SQIVND (reference sequence). V was clipped by 6 bases and J by 5 bases; unmatched bases: 3. DNA for the CDR3: TGTGCCAGTAGGGGACAGGGGATTTATGGCTACACCTTC. This sequence encodes CASRGQGIYGYTF.